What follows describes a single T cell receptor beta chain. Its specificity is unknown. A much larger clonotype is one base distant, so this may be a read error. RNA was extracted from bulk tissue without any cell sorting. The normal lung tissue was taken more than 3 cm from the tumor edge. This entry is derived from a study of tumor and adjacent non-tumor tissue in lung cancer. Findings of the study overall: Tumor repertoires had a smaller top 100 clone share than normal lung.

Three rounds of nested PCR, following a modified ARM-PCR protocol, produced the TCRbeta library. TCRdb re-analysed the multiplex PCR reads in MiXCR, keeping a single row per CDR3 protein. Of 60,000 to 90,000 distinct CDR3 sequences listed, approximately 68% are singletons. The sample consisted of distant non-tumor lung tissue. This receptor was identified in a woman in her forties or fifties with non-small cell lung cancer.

The DNA of the CDR3 is TGTGCCAACACCTCGGGACTAGTGCAGTATTTT. Encoded protein: CANTSGLVQYF. This sequence joins TRBV12-3 or TRBV12-4 and TRBJ2-3; TRBD2 matches 8 bases. J was trimmed by 11 bases and V by 10 bases; bases with no gene match: 8. The CDR3 runs 11 residues.